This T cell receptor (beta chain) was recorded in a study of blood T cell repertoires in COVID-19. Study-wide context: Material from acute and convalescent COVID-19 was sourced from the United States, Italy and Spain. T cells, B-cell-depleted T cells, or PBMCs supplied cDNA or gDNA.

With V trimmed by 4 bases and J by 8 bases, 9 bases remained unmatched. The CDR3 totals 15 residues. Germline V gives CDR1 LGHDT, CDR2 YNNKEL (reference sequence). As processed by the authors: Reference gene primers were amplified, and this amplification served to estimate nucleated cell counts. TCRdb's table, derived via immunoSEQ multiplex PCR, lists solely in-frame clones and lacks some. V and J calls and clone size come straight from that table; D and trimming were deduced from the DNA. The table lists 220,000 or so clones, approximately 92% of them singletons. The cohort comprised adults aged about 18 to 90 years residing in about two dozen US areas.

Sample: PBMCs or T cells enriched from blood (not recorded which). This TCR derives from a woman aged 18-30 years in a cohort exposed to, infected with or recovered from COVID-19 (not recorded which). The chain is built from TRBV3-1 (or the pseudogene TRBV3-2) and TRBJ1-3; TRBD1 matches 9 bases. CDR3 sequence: CASSPFDRGSDTIYF. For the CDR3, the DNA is TGTGCCAGCAGCCCGTTTGACAGGGGGTCGGACACCATATATTTT.